The 4 T cell receptor beta chains reported below all come from one sample, sequenced in a study of brain T cells in children with intractable seizures. Profiling relied on immunoSEQ multiplex PCR, and the TCRdb table lists in-frame clones only, not all of them. The sample lists a few hundred thousand clones; over 90% were seen once. Stated time point: blood from clinic visit 5 months post-surgery; TSC patient then seizure free. Sequenced here: peripheral blood, sampled 4 to 6 months after surgery. The source of these receptors is a boy under two years old with tuberous sclerosis and intractable seizures.

The CDR3 sequence: CASSQESFGRGTDTQYF. CDR3 sequence (DNA): TGTGCCAGCAGCCAAGAATCCTTCGGGAGGGGCACAGATACGCAGTATTTT. This chain links TRBV14 with TRBJ2-3; 8 bases are shared with TRBD2. CDR1 and CDR2 (germline): SGHDN, FVKESK. The trim removed 0 bases at V and 1 base at J, leaving 6 bases unmatched. The CDR3 totals 17 residues.

V usage is TRBV10-3 and J usage is TRBJ2-5; 11 bases match TRBD2. V was pared by 11 bases and J by 5 bases, with 7 bases of the junction left unmatched. The germline CDR1 and CDR2 sequences are ENHRY and SYGVKD. The CDR3 sequence is 13 residues long. CDR3 nucleotides: TGTGCCTGTAGCGGGGGGGCTGTCGAGACCCAGTACTTC. Protein sequence: CACSGGAVETQYF.

The chain has TRBV27 and TRBJ1-1, with D possibly TRBD1 on 6 matching bases. Trimming pared 3 bases from V and 6 bases from J, leaving 11 bases between. This CDR3 has 13 amino acids. CDR1 is MNHEY and CDR2 is SMNVEV in the germline V gene (reference sequence). CDR3: CASSFQGLPEAFF. The DNA for the CDR3 is TGTGCCAGCAGTTTTCAGGGGCTGCCTGAAGCTTTCTTT.

The gene calls are TRBV11-3 and TRBJ1-2; no reliable D call. The CDR3 runs 11 residues. Trimming took 4 bases from V and 3 from J, leaving 3 bases between them. Germline CDR1 SGHNT, CDR2 YENEEA. CDR3 in amino acids: CASSWDYGYTF. CDR3 coding DNA: TGTGCCAGCAGCTGGGACTATGGCTACACCTTC.